This entry is about one T cell receptor (beta chain). Its specificity is unknown. Researchers made the TCR library from RNA that was extracted from PBMCs. TCRdb redid the calling of the reads with MiXCR, one entry per CDR3 protein. The table shows about 1,200 distinct CDR3 sequences, with around 78% occurring only once. Germline V gene sequence: CDR1 SGHRS, CDR2 YFSETQ. The CDR3 sequence is 12 residues long. V lost 4 bases and J 5 bases, leaving 9 bases between the germline ends. This entry comes from a study of regulatory T cells in long-lasting Graves disease. Study-wide results and limits: Rather than thyroid tissue, only peripheral blood underwent study.

Sequences were derived from peripheral blood mononuclear cells (PBMCs), sampled with antithyroid drug treatment, in newly diagnosed or persistent Graves disease (not recorded which). The clonotype comes from a woman aged 30 to 39 with Graves disease. V and J are TRBV5-1 and TRBJ2-5; D is unclear. The CDR3 loop reads CASSNFEETQYF. CDR3 DNA: TGCGCCAGCAGCAACTTCGAGGAGACCCAGTACTTC.